The present T cell receptor beta chain was sequenced within a study of T cells in Graves' hyperthyroidism and ophthalmopathy. Regarding this clonotype: A much more abundant neighbour one base away suggests this may be a read error.

TCR beta CDR3 regions were amplified from RNA. During a first-round RT-PCR of the TCR CDR3, the HTBI primer set was used. TCRdb ran MiXCR on the multiplex PCR reads and lists one entry per CDR3 protein. The profile covers 610,000 or so distinct CDR3 sequences, with under 60% appearing a single time and about 8.3% taken by the ten largest. This CDR3 contains 12 residues. In patients aged 18 to 65, hyperthyroidism was newly diagnosed, with duration under 2 months. Diagnoses were established using clinical symptoms, serum thyroxine and TRAb, thyroid ultrasound and orbital computed tomography. This TCR was recovered from a woman between 18 and 29 years old with Graves' hyperthyroidism. V and J are TRBV12-3 or TRBV12-4 and TRBJ2-7; D ambiguous. Sequenced sample: peripheral blood or thyroid tissue (not recorded which). The CDR3 loop is CASSLNAPEQCF. The CDR3 DNA reads TGTGCCAGCAGTTTAAATGCTCCCGAGCAGTGCTTC.